The TCR beta chain under discussion was sequenced for a study of T cells in Graves' hyperthyroidism and ophthalmopathy. General study findings and limits: Ophthalmopathy onset followed model prediction by a median about seven months.

CDR3 length: 15 residues. Trimming took off 6 bases at V and 4 bases at J, with 21 bases between the two ends. The germline CDR1 and CDR2 sequences are DFQATT and SNEGSKA (reference sequence). Notes on this clonotype: Its antigen is undetermined.

Template material for amplifying TCR beta CDR3 regions consisted of RNA transcripts. The primer set for the first-round RT-PCR of the TCR CDR3 was HTBI. In TCRdb, the multiplex PCR reads were re-called with MiXCR into one record per CDR3 protein. There are 300,000 to 450,000 distinct CDR3 sequences in the sample; about a sixth occur only once, and 34% lies in the top ten. Exclusions: uncontrolled infection, other autoimmune disease, pregnancy, lactation. Clinical symptoms, serum thyroxine, TRAb, thyroid ultrasound and orbital computed tomography established diagnosis. Sequencing used blood. The TCR was taken from a woman younger than 45 with Graves' hyperthyroidism that later progressed to Graves' ophthalmopathy. J is TRBJ2-5 and V is TRBV20-1; maybe TRBD2 (6 bases). The CDR3 sequence is CSAPPAAGLGETQYF. In DNA, the CDR3 is TGCAGTGCCCCCCCAGCAGCGGGCCTCGGAGAGACCCAGTACTTC.